A selection of T cell receptor beta chains follows, all from one sample in a study of cytomegalovirus exposure and HLA in healthy donors. Assay: immunoSEQ multiplex PCR; the TCRdb copy retains only in-frame clones and omits some. The sample yields some 110,000 clones, about a tenth seen once. Sequencing input: PBMCs. The origin of the receptors is a man in his forties or fifties in good health and CMV-seropositive. Each CDR3 is given with its conserved first and last residue. A D gene is named only where the DNA matches it firmly. Not every row has a clone size; where given, it reads once, few, many or a size class.

few	.	TRBV19	TRBJ1-1	CASSIGSAGPSVAFF	TGTGCCAGTAGTATAGGATCTGCGGGTCCCTCCGTGGCTTTCTTT
few	TRBD2	TRBV19	TRBJ2-7	CASSIAPSGLSYEQYF	TGTGCCAGTAGTATAGCCCCTAGCGGACTCTCCTACGAGCAGTACTTC
.	TRBD1	TRBV28	TRBJ2-7	CASKTGVYEQYF	TGTGCCAGCAAGACAGGGGTGTACGAGCAGTACTTC
few	.	TRBV7-9	TRBJ2-7	CASSSQDEQYF	TGTGCCAGCAGCTCTCAGGATGAGCAGTACTTC
.	.	TRBV6-5	TRBJ1-5	CASSSLGGQPQHF	TGTGCCAGCAGTTCACTAGGGGGTCAGCCCCAGCATTTT
few	TRBD2	TRBV7-2	TRBJ2-7	CASSTGGGTPYEQYF	TGTGCCAGCTCAACCGGGGGGGGTACCCCCTACGAGCAGTACTTC
few	.	TRBV9	TRBJ2-7	CASSLRGEGTYEQYF	TGTGCCAGCAGCCTGAGGGGGGAGGGCACCTACGAGCAGTACTTC
.	.	TRBV5-4	TRBJ2-1	CASSLGGRQSSYNEQFF	TGTGCCAGCAGCTTGGGGGGTCGACAGAGCTCCTACAATGAGCAGTTCTTC
few	.	TRBV27	TRBJ2-7	CASSYQGRSYEQYF	TGTGCCAGCAGTTACCAGGGCCGCTCCTACGAGCAGTACTTC
.	.	TRBV7-9	TRBJ2-7	CASGELESYEQYF	TGTGCCAGCGGGGAGTTAGAGTCCTACGAGCAGTACTTC
few	.	TRBV7-3	TRBJ1-2	CASSSTKSPGGYTF	TGTGCCAGCAGCTCAACGAAAAGTCCGGGTGGCTACACCTTC
few	.	TRBV5-4	TRBJ1-3	CASSLRQEGNTIYF	TGTGCCAGCAGCTTAAGACAGGAGGGAAACACCATATATTTT
few	.	TRBV29-1	TRBJ2-2	CSADYTGELFF	TGCAGCGCAGATTACACCGGGGAGCTGTTTTTT
.	.	TRBV29-1	TRBJ1-4	CSVATGDEKLFF	TGCAGCGTTGCCACAGGCGATGAAAAACTGTTTTTT
few	.	TRBV5-1	TRBJ2-2	CASSPELSVTGELFF	TGCGCCAGCAGCCCCGAGTTGAGCGTCACCGGGGAGCTGTTTTTT
.	TRBD1	TRBV28	TRBJ2-2	CASSWIDREHGELFF	TGTGCCAGCAGTTGGATCGACAGGGAACACGGGGAGCTGTTTTTT
.	.	TRBV2	TRBJ2-7	CASKMGVGDEQYF	TGTGCCAGCAAAATGGGAGTCGGCGACGAGCAGTACTTC
.	.	TRBV18	TRBJ2-5	CASSPGARGEETQYF	TGTGCCAGCTCACCTGGGGCAAGGGGCGAAGAGACCCAGTACTTC
few	TRBD2	TRBV11-3	TRBJ2-2	CASSRNSGRRAGELFF	TGTGCCAGCAGCCGCAATAGCGGGAGGAGGGCCGGGGAGCTGTTTTTT
.	TRBD2	TRBV13	TRBJ2-7	CASSLGVREGPSNEQYF	TGTGCCAGCAGCTTAGGGGTGCGGGAGGGCCCTTCGAACGAGCAGTACTTC
few	.	TRBV29-1	TRBJ2-1	CSVVVQAVSYNEQFF	TGCAGCGTTGTCGTTCAAGCGGTTTCCTACAATGAGCAGTTCTTC
few	TRBD2	TRBV14	TRBJ2-2	CASSPASGRSYHRELFF	TGTGCCAGCAGCCCAGCTAGCGGGAGAAGTTATCACCGGGAGCTGTTTTTT
.	.	TRBV4-2	TRBJ1-3	CASSQDPNPGNTIYF	TGTGCCAGCAGCCAAGACCCTAACCCTGGAAACACCATATATTTT
few	.	TRBV9	TRBJ2-1	CASSVGGRLGNEQFF	TGTGCCAGCAGCGTCGGTGGGAGGCTCGGAAATGAGCAGTTCTTC
few	.	TRBV4-3	TRBJ2-6	CASSQDLGANVLTF	TGCGCCAGCAGCCAAGATCTTGGGGCCAACGTCCTGACTTTC
few	TRBD1	TRBV7-3	TRBJ2-7	CASSATGGSYEQYF	TGTGCCAGCAGCGCGACAGGGGGCTCCTACGAGCAGTACTTC
.	.	TRBV25-1	TRBJ2-7	CASSEVKGLRGSEQYF	TGTGCCAGCAGTGAAGTAAAGGGACTTCGGGGTTCCGAGCAGTACTTC
.	.	TRBV5-4	TRBJ2-7	CASRFRGLEQYF	TGTGCCAGCAGATTTCGAGGGCTCGAGCAGTACTTC
.	TRBD2	TRBV7-3	TRBJ2-1	CASSAHRTSGRDNEQFF	TGTGCCAGCAGCGCGCATCGGACTAGCGGGAGGGACAATGAGCAGTTCTTC
few	.	TRBV4-1	TRBJ1-1	CASSQDRSLEAFF	TGCGCCAGCAGCCAAGACAGGTCCCTTGAAGCTTTCTTT
.	TRBD2	TRBV6-4	TRBJ2-1	CASSEGTSGYNEQFF	TGTGCCAGCAGTGAAGGGACTAGCGGTTACAATGAGCAGTTCTTC
.	TRBD2	TRBV7-9	TRBJ2-1	CASSLLSGLAGRTEQFF	TGTGCCAGCAGTCTACTTTCGGGACTAGCGGGGCGAACTGAGCAGTTCTTC
.	.	TRBV7-8	TRBJ2-5	CASSPPRRVGQETQYF	TGTGCCAGCAGCCCTCCCCGCAGGGTAGGGCAAGAGACCCAGTACTTC
few	TRBD2	TRBV28	TRBJ2-2	CASSLRTSGNTGELFF	TGTGCCAGCAGTTTACGGACTAGCGGGAACACCGGGGAGCTGTTTTTT
few	.	TRBV9	TRBJ2-1	CASSVLPQETSYNEQFF	TGTGCCAGCAGCGTACTACCACAGGAAACCTCCTACAATGAGCAGTTCTTC
.	TRBD1	TRBV7-8	TRBJ1-1	CASSLAGTGTEAFF	TGTGCCAGCAGCTTAGCGGGGACAGGCACTGAAGCTTTCTTT
.	.	TRBV28	TRBJ1-1	CASSLVDTEAFF	TGTGCCAGCAGTTTAGTAGACACTGAAGCTTTCTTT
few	TRBD2	TRBV5-6	TRBJ2-1	CASSTILAGGGNEQFF	TGTGCCAGCAGCACCATACTAGCGGGAGGGGGAAATGAGCAGTTCTTC
few	.	TRBV6-5	TRBJ2-7	CASSPGGDYEQYF	TGTGCCAGCAGTCCCGGAGGAGACTACGAGCAGTACTTC
few	.	TRBV9	TRBJ2-3	CASSVVGETDTQYF	TGTGCCAGCAGCGTAGTCGGGGAAACAGATACGCAGTATTTT
few	TRBD1	TRBV6-1	TRBJ2-3	CASSGKQGDPVPSTDTQYF	TGTGCCAGCAGTGGAAAACAGGGGGATCCCGTCCCTAGCACAGATACGCAGTATTTT
.	TRBD2	TRBV4-1	TRBJ2-3	CASSRRTSGRTDTQYF	TGCGCCAGCAGCCGGAGGACTAGCGGGCGCACAGATACGCAGTATTTT
few	TRBD2	TRBV6-4	TRBJ2-1	CASSDRASGPDTQFF	TGTGCCAGCAGTGACAGGGCTAGCGGTCCCGACACGCAGTTCTTC